What follows describes a single T cell receptor beta chain. This entry belongs to a study of blood T cell repertoires in COVID-19. Study background: Samples representing acute and convalescent COVID-19 were sourced from the United States, Italy and Spain.

Clones were read by immunoSEQ multiplex PCR, and TCRdb kept only the in-frame ones, dropping some. The data contain a few hundred thousand clones, roughly nine tenths of them seen just once; the ten biggest clones take up approximately 0.93%. Cohorts were based on clinical histories the participants reported. Recovered status applied to Cohort 3 donors who had two consecutive negative PCRs. It also applied to those with clearance or with symptom resolution. The CDR3 is made up of 14 amino acids. Germline V lookup: CDR1 LNHNV, CDR2 YYDKDF (reference sequence). V lost 6 bases, J lost 2 bases, and 13 bases lay in between.

This sequence was found in a woman aged 30 to 39 who had recovered from COVID-19. The gene calls are TRBV15 and TRBJ1-2, with D tentatively TRBD1 (5 bases). Source material: PBMCs or T cells enriched from blood (not recorded which). CDR3 residues: CATSPGTQNYGYTF. The CDR3 coding sequence is TGTGCCACCAGTCCCGGGACTCAAAACTATGGCTACACCTTC.